This T cell receptor (beta chain) came from a study of control samples from healthy donors and cancer patients. This table comes from immunoSEQ multiplex PCR, and its TCRdb copy is limited to in-frame clones, with some not included. This table has more than 100,000 clones, 88% appearing once. This CDR3 region has 16 residues. Germline V gives CDR1 SGHDN, CDR2 FVKESK. V lost 1 base and J 2 bases, leaving 14 bases between the germline ends. The chain uses TRBV14 and TRBJ2-5; D might be TRBD1 (5 bases). The sample consisted of blood. The sequence was obtained from a man aged 35 to 55 in good health. This CDR3 reads CASSQGYDSRQETQYF. CDR3 DNA sequence: TGTGCCAGCAGCCAAGGGTATGACAGTAGACAAGAGACCCAGTACTTC.